This paragraph reports one TCR beta chain. The data belong to a study of Ad26.COV2.S vaccination and SARS-CoV-2 variants. CDR3 length equals 14 residues. V dropped 6 bases and J dropped 1 base, with 10 bases sitting between them. Germline CDR1 and CDR2: SNHLY and FYNNEI. Sample treatment: around 19 received Ad26.COV2.S at low or high dose, single or two shots; about 5 received placebo; per-sample allocation not given. Collection of samples fell on day 63 after the first vaccine or placebo injection. Sequencing was performed with immunoSEQ multiplex PCR; in TCRdb, only in-frame clones are kept and a portion is missing. Among fewer than 500,000 clones listed, 90% were seen once.

The chain recombines TRBV2 with TRBJ2-4; TRBD1 or TRBD2 may be the D gene (5 bases each). This clonotype was obtained from a person aged 18-60 years who received the Ad26.COV2.S COVID-19 vaccine or a placebo. Material: peripheral blood, obtained in a trial of Ad26.COV2.S vaccine versus placebo. In DNA, the CDR3 is TGTGCCAGCAGCGTAGAGGGGGCCAAAAACATTCAGTACTTC. Encoded protein: CASSVEGAKNIQYF.